A selection of T cell receptor beta chains follows, all from one sample in a study of graft-versus-host responses after intestinal transplantation. Sequencing used immunoSEQ multiplex PCR; TCRdb keeps in-frame clones, though not all of them. This sample carries approximately 5,800 clones, roughly 32% of them seen once, and the ten largest clones take 5% to 6.5%. The sequencing used alloreactive CD4+ T cells from a mixed lymphocyte reaction culture, collected before transplantation. The receptors were sampled from a human patient who was an organ donor for intestinal transplantation. CDR3s include the opening cysteine and the closing phenylalanine or tryptophan. Each record gives: V gene, J gene, D gene, clone size, CDR3 DNA, CDR3 protein. A D gene is named only where the DNA matches it firmly. Only some rows state a clone size, as once, few, many or a class for expanded clones.

TRBV7-2	TRBJ1-2	TRBD1	.	TGTGCCAGCAGCTTGGTGGTTCCTCAGGGGGGTCCCCTCTATGGCTACACCTTC	CASSLVVPQGGPLYGYTF
TRBV18	TRBJ2-1	TRBD2	.	TGTGCCAGCTCACCGGGACTAGCGGGAGTAGGTGAGCAGTTCTTC	CASSPGLAGVGEQFF
TRBV7-2	TRBJ2-1	TRBD2	.	TGTGCCAGCAGCTTAGCTAAAGGACTAGCGGGGGTCCCCTCTCGGGGGAATGAGCAGTTCTTC	CASSLAKGLAGVPSRGNEQFF
TRBV11-3	TRBJ2-1	TRBD2	.	TGTGCCAGCACCGTAACTAGCGGGGGGGCATATGAGCAGTTCTTC	CASTVTSGGAYEQFF
TRBV2	TRBJ1-2	.	few	TGTGCCAGCAGTGAAGGGGGGTATGGCTACACCTTC	CASSEGGYGYTF
TRBV7-9	TRBJ1-2	TRBD1	large	TGTGCCAGCAGCTTACAGGGGGCCTATGGCTACACCTTC	CASSLQGAYGYTF
TRBV5-5	TRBJ1-3	.	few	TGTGCCAGCAGCACAAACTCTGGAAACACCATATATTTT	CASSTNSGNTIYF
TRBV2	TRBJ1-5	TRBD1	.	TGTGCCAGCAGGGACAGGGGGTATAGCAATCAGCCCCAGCATTTT	CASRDRGYSNQPQHF
TRBV20-1	TRBJ2-3	.	few	TGCAGTTACATTCTAAAAGATACGCAGTATTTT	CSYILKDTQYF
TRBV19	TRBJ1-6	.	.	TGTGCCAGTAGTTCCGTGGGCAGCTCCTATAATTCACCCCTCCACTTT	CASSSVGSSYNSPLHF